The rows below give T cell receptor beta chains drawn from one sample of a study of identical twins. One entry per CDR3 protein, called by TCRdb with MiXCR from the 5' RACE reads. The table shows 690,000 or so distinct CDR3 sequences, with over 8.5% occurring only once. These same data were also listed under a study on yellow fever vaccine responses in identical twins.

Sequenced input: PBMCs. These receptors came from a woman aged 18-30 years in good health. Both conserved end residues are part of each CDR3. D genes are given only for firm matches. Expanded clones are given a class, and other clones once, few, many or no size at all.

j_call clone_size v_call d_call cdr3_nt cdr3_aa
TRBJ1-2 few TRBV6-1 NA TGTGCCAGCTATAGACAGGACGGCGATGGCTACACCTTC CASYRQDGDGYTF
TRBJ2-7 NA TRBV4-3 TRBD1 TGCGCCAGCAGCCAAAACCGGGACAGCTCACCCCACGAGCAGTACTTC CASSQNRDSSPHEQYF
TRBJ2-1 few TRBV7-6 TRBD1 TGTGCCAGCAGCTTAGTGGTGCGGACAGGACGTTACAATGAGCAGTTCTTC CASSLVVRTGRYNEQFF
TRBJ1-1 NA TRBV20-1 NA TGCAGTGCTAGTGCAGGGACCACCACTGAAGCTTTCTTT CSASAGTTTEAFF
TRBJ1-5 few TRBV27 NA TGTGCCAGCAGTCGGGTAAATCAGCCCCAGCATTTT CASSRVNQPQHF
TRBJ2-3 few TRBV19 NA TGTGCCAGTAGTATCGGGACTAGCACAGATACGCAGTATTTT CASSIGTSTDTQYF
TRBJ2-7 few TRBV7-9 TRBD1 TGTGCCAGCAGCCCGCCGGGACAGGGTATTATCTACGAGCAGTACTTC CASSPPGQGIIYEQYF
TRBJ2-6 few TRBV18 NA TGTGCCAGCTCACCACGGGGTCAGGGTGCTGGGGCCAACGTCCTGACTTTC CASSPRGQGAGANVLTF
TRBJ2-1 few TRBV12-3/TRBV12-4 NA TGTGCCAGCACCAAAGACCCCAGGAGAATCTCCTACAATGAGCAGTTCTTC CASTKDPRRISYNEQFF
TRBJ1-5 few TRBV4-1 NA TGCGCCAGCAGCCAAGCGGAGGGCGCGAAGCCCCAGCATTTT CASSQAEGAKPQHF
TRBJ2-7 NA TRBV28 NA TGTGCCAGCGGTCTGACAGGTTTTGGGATCTACGAGCAGTACTTC CASGLTGFGIYEQYF
TRBJ2-1 NA TRBV3-1 TRBD2 TGTGCCAGCAGTCCCACCTTGGCGGGGGGTTCCTACAATGAGCAGTTCTTC CASSPTLAGGSYNEQFF
TRBJ1-2 few TRBV18 NA TGTGCCAGCTCACCCACCGCCGTAGAGGGCTACACCTTC CASSPTAVEGYTF
TRBJ2-1 few TRBV28 NA TGTGCCAGCAGGGGTTGGAATGAGCAGTTCTTC CASRGWNEQFF
TRBJ2-2 NA TRBV2 TRBD2 TGTGCCAGCAGTGACACAAGCGGGGGGGCCATCACCGGGGAGCTGTTTTTT CASSDTSGGAITGELFF
TRBJ1-2 NA TRBV6-5 TRBD1 TGTGCCAGCAGTTACCCAGGGGGCGATTATGGCTACACCTTC CASSYPGGDYGYTF
TRBJ2-4 many TRBV6-2/TRBV6-3 TRBD2 TGTGCCAGCGAACGAGCCGGGACTATAAAGTACTTC CASERAGTIKYF
TRBJ2-7 NA TRBV7-9 NA TGTGCCAGCAGCCCGCGGCCAGGGCAGGGGCAAGATTACGAGCAGTACTTC CASSPRPGQGQDYEQYF